This TCR beta chain was sequenced during a study of T cell repertoires in cytomegalovirus infection. Study-wide context: CMV epitopes that were recently identified and HLA-C-restricted were used alongside well-studied HLA-B-restricted ones.

TCRdb reprocessed the reads with MiXCR, giving one entry per CDR3 protein. This table has more than 110,000 distinct CDR3 sequences, roughly a third appearing once. Germline V gene data show CDR1 as LGHNA and CDR2 as YSLEER. The CDR3 has 14 residues. The trim removed 4 bases at V and 8 bases at J, leaving 8 bases unmatched. Worth noting for this clonotype: Its antigen is unknown.

This sample comprised CD8+ T cells from cultured PBMCs, obtained from culture after CMV antigen stimulation. This sequence originates from a human donor in good health (CMV status not recorded). Some clones in this sample may be carry-over from other donors' samples. The chain has TRBV4-3 and TRBJ2-1; 7 bases align to TRBD2. DNA of the CDR3: TGCGCCAGCAGCCCACGGGCGGGGGACGATGAGCAGTTCTTC. It is translated as CASSPRAGDDEQFF.